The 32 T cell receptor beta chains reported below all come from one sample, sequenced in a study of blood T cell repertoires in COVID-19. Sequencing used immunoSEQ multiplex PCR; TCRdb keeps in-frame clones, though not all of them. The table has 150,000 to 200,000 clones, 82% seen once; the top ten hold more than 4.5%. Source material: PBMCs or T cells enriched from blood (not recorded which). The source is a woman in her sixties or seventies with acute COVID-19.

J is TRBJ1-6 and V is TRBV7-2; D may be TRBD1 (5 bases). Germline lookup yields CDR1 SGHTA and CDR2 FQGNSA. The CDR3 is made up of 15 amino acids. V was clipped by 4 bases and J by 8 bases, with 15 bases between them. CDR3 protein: CASSSRQEGHSPLHF. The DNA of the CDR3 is TGTGCCAGCAGCTCAAGGCAGGAGGGGCATTCACCCCTCCACTTT.

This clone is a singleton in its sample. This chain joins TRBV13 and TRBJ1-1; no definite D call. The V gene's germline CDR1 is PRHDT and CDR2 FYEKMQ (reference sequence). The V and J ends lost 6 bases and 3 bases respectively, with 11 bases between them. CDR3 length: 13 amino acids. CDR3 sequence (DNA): TGTGCCAGCAGTGATTCGCAGTACACTGAAGCTTTCTTT. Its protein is CASSDSQYTEAFF.

CDR3 in amino acids: CASSSGTGDDEQFF. The DNA of the CDR3 is TGCGCCAGCAGCTCCGGGACAGGGGACGATGAGCAGTTCTTC. The chain uses TRBV5-1 and TRBJ2-1, with 10 bases that match TRBD1. Trimming at V came to 3 bases and at J to 8 bases, leaving 5 bases not matched to a gene. The CDR3 sequence is 14 residues long. Per germline, CDR1 SGHRS and CDR2 YFSETQ.

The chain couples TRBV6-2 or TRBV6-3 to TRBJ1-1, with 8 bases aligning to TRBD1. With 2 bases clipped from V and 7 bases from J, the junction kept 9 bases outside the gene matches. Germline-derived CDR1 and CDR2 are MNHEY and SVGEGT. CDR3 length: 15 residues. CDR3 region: CASSYGTGGVIEAFF. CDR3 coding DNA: TGTGCCAGCAGTTACGGCACAGGGGGAGTGATTGAAGCTTTCTTT.

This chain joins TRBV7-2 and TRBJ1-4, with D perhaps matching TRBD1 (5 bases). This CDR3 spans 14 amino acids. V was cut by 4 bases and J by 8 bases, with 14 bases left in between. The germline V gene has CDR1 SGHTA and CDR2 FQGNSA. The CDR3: CASSSSRVGEKLFF. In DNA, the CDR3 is TGTGCCAGCAGCTCAAGCAGGGTGGGAGAAAAACTGTTTTTT. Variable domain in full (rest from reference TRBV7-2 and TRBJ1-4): GAGVSQSPSNKVTEKGKDVELRCDPISGHTALYWYRQSLGQGLEFLIYFQGNSAPDKSGLPSDRFSAERTGGSVSTLTIQRTQQEDSAVYLCASSSSRVGEKLFFGSGTQLSVL.

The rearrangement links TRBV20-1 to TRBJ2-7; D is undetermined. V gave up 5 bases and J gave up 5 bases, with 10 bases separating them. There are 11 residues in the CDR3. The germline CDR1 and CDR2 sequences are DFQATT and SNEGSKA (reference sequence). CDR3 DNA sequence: TGCAGTGCTGACTCTCTACACGAGCAGTACTTC. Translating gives CSADSLHEQYF.

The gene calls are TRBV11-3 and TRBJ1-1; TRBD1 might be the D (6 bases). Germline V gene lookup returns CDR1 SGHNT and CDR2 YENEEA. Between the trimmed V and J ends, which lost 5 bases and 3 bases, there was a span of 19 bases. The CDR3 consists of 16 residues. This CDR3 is CASSPGGGLADTEAFF. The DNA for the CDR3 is TGTGCCAGCAGCCCGGGAGGGGGGTTGGCGGACACTGAAGCTTTCTTT.

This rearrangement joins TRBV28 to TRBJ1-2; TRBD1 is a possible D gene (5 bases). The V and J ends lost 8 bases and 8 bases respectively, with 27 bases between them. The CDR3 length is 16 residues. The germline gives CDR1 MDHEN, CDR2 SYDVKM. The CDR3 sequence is CASQRRTPARVGGYTF. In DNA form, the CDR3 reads TGTGCCAGCCAAAGAAGGACCCCCGCCAGGGTCGGAGGCTACACCTTC.

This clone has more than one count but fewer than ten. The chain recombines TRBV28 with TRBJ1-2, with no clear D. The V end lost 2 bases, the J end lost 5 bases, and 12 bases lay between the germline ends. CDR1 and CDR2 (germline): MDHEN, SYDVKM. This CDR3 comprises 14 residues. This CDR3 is CASSLGYGSYGYTF. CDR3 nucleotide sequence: TGTGCCAGCAGTTTAGGGTACGGGTCTTATGGCTACACCTTC.

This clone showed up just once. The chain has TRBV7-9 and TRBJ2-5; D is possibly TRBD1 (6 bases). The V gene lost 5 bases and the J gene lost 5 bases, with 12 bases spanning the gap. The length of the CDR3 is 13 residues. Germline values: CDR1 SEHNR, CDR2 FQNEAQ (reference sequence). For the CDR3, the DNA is TGTGCCAGCAGCCGCAGGGGATGGGAGACCCAGTACTTC. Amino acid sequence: CASSRRGWETQYF.

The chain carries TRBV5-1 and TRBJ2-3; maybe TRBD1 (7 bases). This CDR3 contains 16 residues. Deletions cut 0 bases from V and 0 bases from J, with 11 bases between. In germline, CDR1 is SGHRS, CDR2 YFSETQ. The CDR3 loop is CASSLVSGGSTDTQYF. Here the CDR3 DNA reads TGCGCCAGCAGCTTGGTATCAGGGGGGAGCACAGATACGCAGTATTTT. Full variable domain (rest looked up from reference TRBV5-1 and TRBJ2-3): KAGVTQTPRYLIKTRGQQVTLSCSPISGHRSVSWYQQTPGQGLQFLFEYFSETQRNKGNFPGRFSGRQFSNSRSEMNVSTLELGDSALYLCASSLVSGGSTDTQYFGPGTRLTVL.

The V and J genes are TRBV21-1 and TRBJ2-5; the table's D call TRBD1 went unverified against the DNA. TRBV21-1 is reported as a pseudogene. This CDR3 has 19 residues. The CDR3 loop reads CASSIYPGQGTSSGETQYF. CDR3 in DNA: TGTGCCAGCAGCATTTACCCGGGACAGGGCACGTCTTCAGGAGAGACCCAGTACTTC.

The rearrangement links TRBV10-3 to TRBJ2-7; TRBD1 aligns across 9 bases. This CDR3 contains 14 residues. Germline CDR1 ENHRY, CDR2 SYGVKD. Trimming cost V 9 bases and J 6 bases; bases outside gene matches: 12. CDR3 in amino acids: CAIERDRARGEQYF. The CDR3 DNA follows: TGTGCCATTGAGAGGGACAGGGCGCGCGGCGAGCAGTACTTC.

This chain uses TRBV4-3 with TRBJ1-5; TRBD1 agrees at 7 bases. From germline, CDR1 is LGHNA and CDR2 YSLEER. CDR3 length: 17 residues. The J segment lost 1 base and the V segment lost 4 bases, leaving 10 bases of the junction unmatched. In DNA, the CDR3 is TGCGCCAGCAGCCCTCAGGGCCGGGACAGAAGCAATCAGCCCCAGCATTTT. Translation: CASSPQGRDRSNQPQHF.

The CDR3 bases are TGTGCCAGCAGCGTTTTTCGAACAGGGGTGCTAGGCGGCTACACCTTC. Translating gives CASSVFRTGVLGGYTF. The chain carries TRBV9 and TRBJ1-2; 7 nucleotides align to TRBD1. Germline V CDR1 and CDR2: SGDLS, YYNGEE. This CDR3 has 16 residues. The V and J ends lost 2 bases and 8 bases, in that order; junction bases with no gene match: 15.

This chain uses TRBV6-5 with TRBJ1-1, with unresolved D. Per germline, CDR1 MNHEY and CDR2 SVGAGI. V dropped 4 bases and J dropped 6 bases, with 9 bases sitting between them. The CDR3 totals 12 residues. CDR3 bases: TGTGCCAGCAGTTCGGTCGGTCCTGAAGCTTTCTTT. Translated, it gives CASSSVGPEAFF.

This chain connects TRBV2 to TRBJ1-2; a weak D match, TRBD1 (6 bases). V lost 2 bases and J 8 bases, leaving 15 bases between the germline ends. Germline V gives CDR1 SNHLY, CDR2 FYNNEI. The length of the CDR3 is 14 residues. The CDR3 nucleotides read TGTGCCAGCAGTGAAAGGGCGGGGGCGCTGGGCTACACCTTC. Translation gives CASSERAGALGYTF.

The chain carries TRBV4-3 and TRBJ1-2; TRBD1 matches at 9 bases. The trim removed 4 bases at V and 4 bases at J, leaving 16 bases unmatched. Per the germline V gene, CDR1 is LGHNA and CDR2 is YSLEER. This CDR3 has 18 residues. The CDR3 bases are TGCGCCAGCAGCCGAGCCGCCGGGACAGGGCCCTCTAGCTATGGCTACACCTTC. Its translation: CASSRAAGTGPSSYGYTF.

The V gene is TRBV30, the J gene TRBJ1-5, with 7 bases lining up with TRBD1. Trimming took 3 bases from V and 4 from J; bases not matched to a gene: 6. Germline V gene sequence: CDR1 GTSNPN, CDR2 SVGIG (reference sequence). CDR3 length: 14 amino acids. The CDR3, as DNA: TGTGCCTGGAGCCCAGGGGGTTGGAATCAGCCCCAGCATTTT. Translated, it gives CAWSPGGWNQPQHF. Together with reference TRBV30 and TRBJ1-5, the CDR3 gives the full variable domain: SQTIHQWPATLVQPVGSPLSLECTVEGTSNPNLYWYRQAAGRGLQLLFYSVGIGQISSEVPQNLSASRPQDRQFILSSKKLLLSDSGFYLCAWSPGGWNQPQHFGDGTRLSIL.

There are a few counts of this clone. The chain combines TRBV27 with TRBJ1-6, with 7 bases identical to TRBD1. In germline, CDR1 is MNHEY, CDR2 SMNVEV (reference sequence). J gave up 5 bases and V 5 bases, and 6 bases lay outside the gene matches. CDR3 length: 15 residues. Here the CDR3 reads CASSRTGLNNSPLHF. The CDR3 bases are TGTGCCAGCAGTCGGACAGGACTGAATAATTCACCCCTCCACTTT.

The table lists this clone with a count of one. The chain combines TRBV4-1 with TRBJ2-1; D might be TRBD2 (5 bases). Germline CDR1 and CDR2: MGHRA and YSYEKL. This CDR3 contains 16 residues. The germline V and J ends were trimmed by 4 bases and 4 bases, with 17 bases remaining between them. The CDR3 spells CASSPRAFGGYNEQFF. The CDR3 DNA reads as TGCGCCAGCAGCCCCCGGGCCTTCGGAGGATACAATGAGCAGTTCTTC.

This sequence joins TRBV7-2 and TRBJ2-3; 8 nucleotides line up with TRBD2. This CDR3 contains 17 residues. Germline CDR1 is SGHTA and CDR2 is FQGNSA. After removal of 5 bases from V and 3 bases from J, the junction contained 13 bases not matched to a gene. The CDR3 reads CASSPRLRGGGTDTQYF. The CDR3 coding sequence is TGTGCCAGCAGCCCCCGCCTACGGGGGGGCGGGACAGATACGCAGTATTTT.

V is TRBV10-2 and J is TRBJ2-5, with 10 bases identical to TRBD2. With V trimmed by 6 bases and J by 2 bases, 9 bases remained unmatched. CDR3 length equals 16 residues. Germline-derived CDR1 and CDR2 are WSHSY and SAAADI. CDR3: CASSKIGLAAQETQYF. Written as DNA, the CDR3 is TGCGCCAGCAGCAAAATAGGACTAGCGGCTCAAGAGACCCAGTACTTC.

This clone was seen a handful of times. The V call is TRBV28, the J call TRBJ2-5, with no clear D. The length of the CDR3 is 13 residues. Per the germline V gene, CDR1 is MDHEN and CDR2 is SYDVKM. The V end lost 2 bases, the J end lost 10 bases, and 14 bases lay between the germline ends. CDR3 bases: TGTGCCAGCAGTTTAAGTCCTTGGAGTGTCCAGTACTTC. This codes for CASSLSPWSVQYF.

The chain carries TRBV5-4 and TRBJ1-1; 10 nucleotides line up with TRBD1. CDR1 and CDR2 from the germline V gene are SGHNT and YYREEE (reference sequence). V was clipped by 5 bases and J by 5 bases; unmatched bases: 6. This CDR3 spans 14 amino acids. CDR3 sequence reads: CASRLGQGGTEAFF. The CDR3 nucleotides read TGTGCCAGCAGACTCGGACAGGGGGGGACTGAAGCTTTCTTT. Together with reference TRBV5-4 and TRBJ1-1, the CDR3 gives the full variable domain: ETGVTQSPTHLIKTRGQQVTLRCSSQSGHNTVSWYQQALGQGPQFIFQYYREEENGRGNFPPRFSGLQFPNYSSELNVNALELDDSALYLCASRLGQGGTEAFFGQGTRLTVV.

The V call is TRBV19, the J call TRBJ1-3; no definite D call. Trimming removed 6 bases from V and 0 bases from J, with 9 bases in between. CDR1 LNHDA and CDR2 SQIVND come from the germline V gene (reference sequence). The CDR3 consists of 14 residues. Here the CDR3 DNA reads TGTGCCAGTAGCACGACTGTCTCTGGAAACACCATATATTTT. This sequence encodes CASSTTVSGNTIYF.

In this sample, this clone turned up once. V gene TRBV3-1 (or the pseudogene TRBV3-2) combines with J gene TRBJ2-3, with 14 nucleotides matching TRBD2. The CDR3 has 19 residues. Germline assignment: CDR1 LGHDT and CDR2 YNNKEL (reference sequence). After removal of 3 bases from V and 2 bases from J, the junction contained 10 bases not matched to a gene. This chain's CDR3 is CASSHRTLTSGGDTDTQYF. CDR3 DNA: TGTGCCAGCAGCCACCGAACCCTGACTAGCGGGGGGGACACAGATACGCAGTATTTT.

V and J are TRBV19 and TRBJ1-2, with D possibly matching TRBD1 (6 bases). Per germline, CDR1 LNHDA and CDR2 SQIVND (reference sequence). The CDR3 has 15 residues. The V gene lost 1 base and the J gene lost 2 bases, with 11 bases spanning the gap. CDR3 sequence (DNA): TGTGCCAGTAGTATAGCCCCAGGGGCCAACTATGGCTACACCTTC. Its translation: CASSIAPGANYGYTF.

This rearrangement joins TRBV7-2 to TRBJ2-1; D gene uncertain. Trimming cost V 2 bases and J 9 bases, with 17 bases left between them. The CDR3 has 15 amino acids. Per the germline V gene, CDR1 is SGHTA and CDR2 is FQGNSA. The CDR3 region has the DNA TGTGCCAGCAGCTTATCCCAGGCTTGGGTCGGTGAGCAGTTCTTC. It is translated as CASSLSQAWVGEQFF.

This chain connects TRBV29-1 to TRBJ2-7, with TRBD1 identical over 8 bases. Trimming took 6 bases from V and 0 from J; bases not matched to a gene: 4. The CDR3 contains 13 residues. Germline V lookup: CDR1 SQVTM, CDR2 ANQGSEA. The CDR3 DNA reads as TGCAGCGTAACACAGGGGGGCTCCTACGAGCAGTACTTC. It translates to CSVTQGGSYEQYF.

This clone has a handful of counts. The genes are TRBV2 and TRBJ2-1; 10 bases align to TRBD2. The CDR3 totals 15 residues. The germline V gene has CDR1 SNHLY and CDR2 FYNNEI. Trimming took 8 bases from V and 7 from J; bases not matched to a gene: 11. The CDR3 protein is CASSPRTSGGNEQFF. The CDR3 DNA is TGTGCCAGCTCCCCTCGGACTAGCGGTGGAAATGAGCAGTTCTTC.

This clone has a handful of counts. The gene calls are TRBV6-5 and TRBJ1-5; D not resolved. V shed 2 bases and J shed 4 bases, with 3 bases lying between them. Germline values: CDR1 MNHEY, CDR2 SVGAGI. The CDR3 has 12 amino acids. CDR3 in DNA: TGTGCCAGCAGTTACACTAATCAGCCCCAGCATTTT. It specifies CASSYTNQPQHF.